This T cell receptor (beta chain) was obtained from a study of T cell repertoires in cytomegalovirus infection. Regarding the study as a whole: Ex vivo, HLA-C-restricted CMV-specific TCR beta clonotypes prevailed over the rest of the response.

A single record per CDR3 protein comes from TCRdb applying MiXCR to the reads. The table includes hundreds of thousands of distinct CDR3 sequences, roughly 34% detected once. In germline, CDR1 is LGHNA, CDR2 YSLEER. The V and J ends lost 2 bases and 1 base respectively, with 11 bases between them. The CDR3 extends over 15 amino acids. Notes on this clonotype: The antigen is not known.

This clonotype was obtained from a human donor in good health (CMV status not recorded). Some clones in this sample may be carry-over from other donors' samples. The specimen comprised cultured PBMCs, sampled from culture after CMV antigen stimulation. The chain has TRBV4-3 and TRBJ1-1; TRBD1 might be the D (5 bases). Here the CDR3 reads CASSQFGAGNTEAFF. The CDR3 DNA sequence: TGCGCCAGCAGCCAATTTGGGGCGGGGAACACTGAAGCTTTCTTT.